This T cell receptor (beta chain) originates from a study of T cell changes during pregnancy in multiple sclerosis. Libraries were prepared by immunoSEQ multiplex PCR; TCRdb keeps only in-frame clonotypes and omits some of them. The sample lists 100,000 or so clones; approximately 94% were seen once. The CDR3 is made up of 15 amino acids. Germline V gene data show CDR1 as SGDLS and CDR2 as YYNGEE. The J segment lost 3 bases and the V segment lost 4 bases, leaving 7 bases of the junction unmatched. The sample in question was peripheral blood, obtained before pregnancy. This chain uses TRBV9 with TRBJ2-7; 10 positions match TRBD2. The sequence derives from a female donor with multiple sclerosis, enrolled in a pregnancy study. CDR3 nucleotide sequence: TGTGCCAGCAGCCCCGGGACTAGCGCCCTCTACGAGCAGTACTTC. As protein: CASSPGTSALYEQYF.